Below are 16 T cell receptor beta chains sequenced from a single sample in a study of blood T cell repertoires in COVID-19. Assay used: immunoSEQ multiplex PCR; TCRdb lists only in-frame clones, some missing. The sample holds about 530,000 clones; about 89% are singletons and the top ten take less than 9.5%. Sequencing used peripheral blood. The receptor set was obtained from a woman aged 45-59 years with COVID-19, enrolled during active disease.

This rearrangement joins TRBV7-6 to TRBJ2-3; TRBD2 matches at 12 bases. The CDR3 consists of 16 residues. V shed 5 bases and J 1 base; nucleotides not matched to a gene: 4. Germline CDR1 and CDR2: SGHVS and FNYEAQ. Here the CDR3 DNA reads TGTGCCAGCAGCGTAAGACTAGCGGGGGGCACAGATACGCAGTATTTT. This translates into CASSVRLAGGTDTQYF.

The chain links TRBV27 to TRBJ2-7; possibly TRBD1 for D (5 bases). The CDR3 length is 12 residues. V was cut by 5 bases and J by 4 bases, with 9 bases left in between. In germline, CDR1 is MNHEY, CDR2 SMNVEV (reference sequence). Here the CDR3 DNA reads TGTGCCAGCAGTCAGACAGCTTACGAGCAGTACTTC. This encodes CASSQTAYEQYF.

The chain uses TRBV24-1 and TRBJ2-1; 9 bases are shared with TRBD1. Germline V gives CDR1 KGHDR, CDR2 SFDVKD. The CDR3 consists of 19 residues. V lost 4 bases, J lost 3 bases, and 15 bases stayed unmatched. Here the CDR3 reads CATSDHGGEGQGFYNEQFF. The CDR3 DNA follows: TGTGCCACCAGTGACCATGGAGGTGAGGGACAGGGATTCTACAATGAGCAGTTCTTC.

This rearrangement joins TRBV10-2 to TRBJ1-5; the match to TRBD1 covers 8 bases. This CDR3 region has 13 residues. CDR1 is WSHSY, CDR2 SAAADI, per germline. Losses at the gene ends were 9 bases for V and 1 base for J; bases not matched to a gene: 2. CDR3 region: CASTGGSNQPQHF. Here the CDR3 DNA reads TGCGCCAGTACAGGGGGGAGCAATCAGCCCCAGCATTTT.

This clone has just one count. The CDR3 sequence is CASSQSGTLTDTQYF. The DNA for the CDR3 is TGTGCCAGCAGCCAATCCGGGACTCTCACAGATACGCAGTATTTT. This rearrangement joins TRBV3-1 (or the pseudogene TRBV3-2) to TRBJ2-3, with a weak D call TRBD2 (6 bases). Deletions cut 2 bases from V and 2 bases from J, with 11 bases between. This CDR3 is built from 15 residues. Per germline, CDR1 LGHDT and CDR2 YNNKEL (reference sequence).

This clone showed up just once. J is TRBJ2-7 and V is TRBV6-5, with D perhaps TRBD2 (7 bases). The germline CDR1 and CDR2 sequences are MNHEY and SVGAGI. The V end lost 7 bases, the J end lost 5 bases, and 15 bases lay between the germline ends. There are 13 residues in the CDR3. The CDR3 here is CASTLGGRNEQYF. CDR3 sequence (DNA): TGTGCCAGCACCCTGGGGGGGCGAAACGAGCAGTACTTC.

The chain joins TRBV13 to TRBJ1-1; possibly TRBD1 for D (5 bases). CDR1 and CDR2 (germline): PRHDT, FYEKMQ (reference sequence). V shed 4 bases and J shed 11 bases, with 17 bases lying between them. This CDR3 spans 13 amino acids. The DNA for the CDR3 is TGTGCCAGCAGCTCCCCCGGGGGAGGGTCGGCTTTCTTT. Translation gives CASSSPGGGSAFF.

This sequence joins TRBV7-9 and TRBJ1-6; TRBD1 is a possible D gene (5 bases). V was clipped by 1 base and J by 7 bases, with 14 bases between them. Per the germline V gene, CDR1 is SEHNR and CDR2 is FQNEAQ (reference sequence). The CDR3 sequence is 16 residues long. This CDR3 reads CASSLGLSGPNSPLHF. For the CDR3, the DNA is TGTGCCAGCAGCTTAGGGCTGTCAGGGCCCAATTCACCCCTCCACTTT.

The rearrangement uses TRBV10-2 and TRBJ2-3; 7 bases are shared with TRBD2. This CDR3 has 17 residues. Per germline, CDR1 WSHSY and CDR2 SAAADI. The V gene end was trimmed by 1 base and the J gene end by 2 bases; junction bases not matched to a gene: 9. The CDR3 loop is CASSEYMGAGPTDTQYF. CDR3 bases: TGCGCCAGCAGTGAGTACATGGGAGCGGGGCCCACAGATACGCAGTATTTT.

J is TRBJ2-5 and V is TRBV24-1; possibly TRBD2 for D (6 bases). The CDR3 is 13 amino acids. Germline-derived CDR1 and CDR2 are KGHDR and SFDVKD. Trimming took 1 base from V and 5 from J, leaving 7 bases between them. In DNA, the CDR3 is TGTGCCACCAGTGATTTTGGGGGGGAGACCCAGTACTTC. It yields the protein CATSDFGGETQYF.

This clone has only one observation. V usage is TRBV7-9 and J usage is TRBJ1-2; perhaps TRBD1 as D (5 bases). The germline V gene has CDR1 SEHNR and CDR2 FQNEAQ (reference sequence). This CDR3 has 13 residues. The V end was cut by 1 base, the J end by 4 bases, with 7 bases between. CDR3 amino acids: CASSLVGVYGYTF. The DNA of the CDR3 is TGTGCCAGCAGCTTAGTAGGGGTCTATGGCTACACCTTC.

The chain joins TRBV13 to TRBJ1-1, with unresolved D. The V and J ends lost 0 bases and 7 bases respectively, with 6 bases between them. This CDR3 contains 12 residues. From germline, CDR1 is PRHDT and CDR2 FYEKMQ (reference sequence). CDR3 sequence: CASSLGRGEAFF. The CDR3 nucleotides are TGTGCCAGCAGCTTAGGCAGAGGTGAAGCTTTCTTT.

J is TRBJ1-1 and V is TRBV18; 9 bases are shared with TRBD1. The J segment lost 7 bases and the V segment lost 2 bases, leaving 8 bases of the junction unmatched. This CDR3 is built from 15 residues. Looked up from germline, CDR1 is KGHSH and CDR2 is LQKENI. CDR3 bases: TGTGCCAGCTCACCATCCCCACAGGGGGCTAATGAAGCTTTCTTT. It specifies CASSPSPQGANEAFF.

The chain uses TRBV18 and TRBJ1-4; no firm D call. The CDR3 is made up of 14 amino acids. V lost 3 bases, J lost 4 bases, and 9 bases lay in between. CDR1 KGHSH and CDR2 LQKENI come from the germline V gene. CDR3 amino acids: CASSPRTDNEKLFF. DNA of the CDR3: TGTGCCAGCTCACCGAGAACAGATAATGAAAAACTGTTTTTT.

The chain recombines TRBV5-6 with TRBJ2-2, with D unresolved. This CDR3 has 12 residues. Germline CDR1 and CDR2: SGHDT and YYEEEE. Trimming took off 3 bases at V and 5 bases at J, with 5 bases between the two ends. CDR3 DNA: TGTGCCAGCAGCTACCTAACCGGGGAGCTGTTTTTT. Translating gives CASSYLTGELFF.

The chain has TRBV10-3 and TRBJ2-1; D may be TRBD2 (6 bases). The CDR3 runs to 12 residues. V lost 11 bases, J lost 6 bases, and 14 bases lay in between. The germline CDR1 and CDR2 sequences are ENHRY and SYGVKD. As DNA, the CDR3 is TGTGCCGTATCGGGGAGGTCCAATGAGCAGTTCTTC. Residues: CAVSGRSNEQFF.